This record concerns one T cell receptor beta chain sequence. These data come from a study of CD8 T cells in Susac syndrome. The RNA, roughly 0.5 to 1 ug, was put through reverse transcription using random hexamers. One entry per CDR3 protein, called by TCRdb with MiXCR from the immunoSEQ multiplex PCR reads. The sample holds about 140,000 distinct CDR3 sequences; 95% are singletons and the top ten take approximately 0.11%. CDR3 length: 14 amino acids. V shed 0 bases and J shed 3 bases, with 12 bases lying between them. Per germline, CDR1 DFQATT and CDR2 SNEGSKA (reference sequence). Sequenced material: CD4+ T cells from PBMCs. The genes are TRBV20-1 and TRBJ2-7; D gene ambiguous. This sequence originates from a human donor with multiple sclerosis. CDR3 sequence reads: CSARDAMTHYEQYF. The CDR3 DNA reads TGCAGTGCTAGAGACGCGATGACCCACTACGAGCAGTACTTC.